These T cell receptor beta chains were read from a single sample in a study of response to subunit inactivated influenza vaccine. TCRdb reanalysed the RT-PCR reads using MiXCR and keeps one entry per CDR3 protein. The sample contains about 780,000 distinct CDR3 sequences, under 20% of which appear only once. This sample comprised PBMCs from blood, obtained more than 4 days after vaccination. Receptor source: a man aged 45-65 years who received an inactivated influenza vaccine. Each CDR3 is given with its conserved first and last residue. The D gene is left open where the match is weak. Clone size, where shown, is once, few, many, or a class for clones that have expanded.

clone size,V gene,J gene,D gene,CDR3 protein,CDR3 DNA
.,TRBV9,TRBJ2-1,.,CASSAPPGDYNEQFF,TGTGCCAGCAGCGCCCCCCCCGGAGATTACAATGAGCAGTTCTTC
few,TRBV4-3,TRBJ2-7,.,CASSQEVRGSFRYEQYF,TGCGCCAGCAGCCAAGAGGTTCGCGGATCCTTCCGCTACGAGCAGTACTTC
few,TRBV6-2/TRBV6-3,TRBJ1-1,.,CASSYYGGPTEAFF,TGTGCCAGCAGTTACTACGGGGGGCCAACTGAAGCTTTCTTT
.,TRBV20-1,TRBJ2-7,.,CSAGLSGRSYEQYF,TGCAGTGCCGGCCTGAGCGGACGTTCCTACGAGCAGTACTTC
few,TRBV2,TRBJ2-7,TRBD1,CASSESRDRGHEQYF,TGTGCCAGCAGTGAATCCCGGGACAGGGGCCACGAGCAGTACTTC
many,TRBV5-1,TRBJ1-1,.,CASSLGHTGLNTEAFF,TGCGCCAGCAGCTTGGGCCACACAGGACTGAACACTGAAGCTTTCTTT
few,TRBV29-1,TRBJ2-1,.,CSVAGTGKVSNEQFF,TGCAGCGTTGCGGGAACAGGGAAAGTCTCCAATGAGCAGTTCTTC
.,TRBV12-3/TRBV12-4,TRBJ2-7,.,CASSFIGSYEQYF,TGTGCCAGCAGCTTTATAGGGTCCTACGAGCAGTACTTC
.,TRBV7-9,TRBJ1-4,.,CASSFDRNEKLFF,TGTGCCAGCAGCTTCGACAGGAATGAAAAACTGTTTTTT
.,TRBV2,TRBJ2-1,TRBD2,CASRDSGGSSYNEQFF,TGTGCCAGCAGAGATAGCGGGGGGAGCTCCTACAATGAGCAGTTCTTC
few,TRBV7-9,TRBJ2-6,.,CASSLGGEFSGANVLTF,TGTGCCAGCAGCTTAGGGGGGGAGTTCTCTGGGGCCAACGTCCTGACTTTC
.,TRBV5-1,TRBJ2-7,.,CASSIPGRQGLGEQYF,TGCGCCAGCAGCATACCCGGCCGGCAGGGGCTTGGCGAGCAGTACTTC
.,TRBV7-8,TRBJ2-1,TRBD1,CASSSRDREAEQFF,TGTGCCAGCAGCTCCCGGGACAGGGAGGCTGAGCAGTTCTTC
few,TRBV7-3,TRBJ1-1,.,CASSSQGRGSGTEAFF,TGTGCCAGCAGCTCACAAGGACGAGGCTCGGGCACTGAAGCTTTCTTT
.,TRBV19,TRBJ2-2,TRBD2,CASSPRRSGGADPGELFF,TGTGCCAGTAGTCCCCGTAGGAGCGGGGGGGCCGACCCCGGGGAGCTGTTTTTT
.,TRBV5-6,TRBJ2-7,TRBD1,CASSVGTVGEQYF,TGTGCCAGCAGCGTTGGGACAGTTGGAGAGCAGTACTTC
once,TRBV7-2,TRBJ2-2,TRBD2,CASSQLAGVGTGELFF,TGTGCCAGCAGCCAGCTAGCGGGAGTCGGCACCGGGGAGCTGTTTTTT
.,TRBV6-5,TRBJ2-7,.,CASSYSTTGYEQYF,TGTGCCAGCAGTTACTCGACGACAGGCTACGAGCAGTACTTC
few,TRBV24-1,TRBJ2-1,.,CATTGPYNEQFF,TGTGCCACCACGGGACCCTACAATGAGCAGTTCTTC
few,TRBV12-3/TRBV12-4,TRBJ2-3,TRBD2,CASSFRAGGPTDTQYF,TGTGCCAGCAGTTTCCGAGCGGGGGGGCCAACAGATACGCAGTATTTT
.,TRBV6-2/TRBV6-3,TRBJ2-3,TRBD1,CASRLPGQGRDTQYF,TGTGCCAGCAGATTGCCGGGACAGGGGCGAGATACGCAGTATTTT
few,TRBV5-1,TRBJ2-1,.,CASNWGPANNEQFF,TGCGCCAGCAATTGGGGGCCAGCCAACAATGAGCAGTTCTTC
few,TRBV27,TRBJ1-6,TRBD1,CASRMGQGNSPLHF,TGTGCCAGCAGAATGGGACAGGGGAATTCACCCCTCCACTTT
.,TRBV7-2,TRBJ2-1,TRBD2,CASSRRVGGIYNEQFF,TGTGCCAGCAGCAGAAGGGTGGGAGGGATCTACAATGAGCAGTTCTTC
.,TRBV4-2,TRBJ1-1,.,CASSQGGSMNTEAFF,TGTGCCAGCAGCCAAGGGGGCAGCATGAACACTGAAGCTTTCTTT
.,TRBV7-2,TRBJ2-2,.,CASSLSLVGVGELFF,TGTGCCAGCAGCTTGAGTCTGGTAGGGGTCGGGGAGCTGTTTTTT
.,TRBV5-6,TRBJ2-1,TRBD2,CASSLLTSSIGEQFF,TGTGCCAGCAGCTTATTGACTAGCTCAATTGGTGAGCAGTTCTTC
.,TRBV7-8,TRBJ2-7,TRBD1,CASSLYQGATYEQYF,TGTGCCAGCAGCTTATATCAGGGGGCTACCTACGAGCAGTACTTC
.,TRBV10-3,TRBJ1-5,.,CAISDFAVGYSNQPQHF,TGTGCCATCAGTGATTTCGCGGTGGGGTATAGCAATCAGCCCCAGCATTTT
.,TRBV5-1,TRBJ2-1,.,CASSLNLRGGQFF,TGCGCCAGCAGCTTGAATTTGAGAGGGGGGCAGTTCTTC
.,TRBV7-6,TRBJ2-1,TRBD2,CASSFWTSDEQFF,TGTGCCAGCAGCTTCTGGACTAGCGATGAGCAGTTCTTC
.,TRBV6-2/TRBV6-3,TRBJ2-1,TRBD1,CASSYLRGRPYNEQFF,TGTGCCAGCAGTTACTTGAGGGGGCGACCCTACAATGAGCAGTTCTTC
many,TRBV6-1,TRBJ1-1,.,CASLTLSNTEAFF,TGTGCCAGCCTTACATTGTCGAACACTGAAGCTTTCTTT
.,TRBV6-5,TRBJ2-1,TRBD2,CASSYSSLAGGPSEQFF,TGTGCCAGCAGTTACTCCTCACTAGCGGGAGGGCCAAGTGAGCAGTTCTTC
few,TRBV9,TRBJ2-7,.,CASSVGGGTTYEQYF,TGTGCCAGCAGCGTAGGTGGGGGAACCACCTACGAGCAGTACTTC
few,TRBV7-2,TRBJ2-1,.,CASSKGPQSSYNEQFF,TGTGCCAGCAGCAAGGGACCCCAAAGCTCCTACAATGAGCAGTTCTTC
.,TRBV7-9,TRBJ1-1,.,CASSLTGIETEAFF,TGTGCCAGCAGCTTAACAGGGATTGAGACTGAAGCTTTCTTT
few,TRBV20-1,TRBJ2-1,.,CSAPWRLYNEQFF,TGCAGTGCTCCCTGGCGCCTCTACAATGAGCAGTTCTTC
.,TRBV2,TRBJ2-7,TRBD1,CASKGTGTYEQYF,TGTGCCAGCAAGGGGACAGGGACCTACGAGCAGTACTTC
many,TRBV6-1,TRBJ2-2,TRBD2,CARIAGGTNTGELFF,TGTGCCAGGATAGCGGGAGGTACGAACACCGGGGAGCTGTTTTTT
many,TRBV12-3/TRBV12-4,TRBJ1-5,TRBD1,CASREGQMDQPQHF,TGTGCCAGCAGAGAGGGACAGATGGATCAGCCCCAGCATTTT
many,TRBV11-1,TRBJ1-1,.,CASTGHRSRNRLNTEAFF,TGTGCCAGCACCGGACACCGTAGTCGGAACAGATTGAACACTGAAGCTTTCTTT
few,TRBV20-1,TRBJ2-1,TRBD2,CSAAPSGRGYEQFF,TGCAGTGCAGCTCCTAGCGGGAGAGGGTATGAGCAGTTCTTC
.,TRBV7-2,TRBJ2-1,.,CASSRFGIRNPGEQFF,TGTGCCAGCAGCCGCTTTGGGATCAGGAATCCGGGTGAGCAGTTCTTC
few,TRBV29-1,TRBJ2-1,.,CSVSHSGNEQFF,TGCAGCGTTTCGCATAGTGGTAATGAGCAGTTCTTC
many,TRBV10-3,TRBJ2-3,.,CAIRQSTDTQYF,TGTGCCATAAGACAGAGCACAGATACGCAGTATTTT
.,TRBV7-2,TRBJ2-7,.,CASSLERQFEQYF,TGTGCCAGCAGCTTAGAAAGACAATTCGAGCAGTACTTC
few,TRBV7-2,TRBJ1-2,.,CASSLQPTGYTF,TGTGCCAGCAGCTTACAGCCGACTGGCTACACCTTC
.,TRBV6-1,TRBJ1-6,.,CASSEALWGMGSPLHF,TGTGCCAGCAGTGAAGCGCTTTGGGGGATGGGTTCACCCCTCCACTTT
few,TRBV5-4,TRBJ2-7,.,CASKTDSYTYEQYF,TGTGCCAGCAAGACGGACAGCTATACCTACGAGCAGTACTTC
few,TRBV6-5,TRBJ2-1,.,CASSYGLTYNEQFF,TGTGCCAGCAGTTATGGGCTGACCTACAATGAGCAGTTCTTC
.,TRBV20-1,TRBJ2-3,.,CSAHDNTVTDTQYF,TGCAGTGCTCATGACAATACCGTCACAGATACGCAGTATTTT
.,TRBV5-1,TRBJ1-1,.,CASSIGDNQIEAFF,TGCGCCAGCAGCATCGGGGACAATCAGATTGAAGCTTTCTTT
many,TRBV29-1,TRBJ2-1,.,CSVEGWMSYGLTYNEQFF,TGCAGCGTTGAAGGGTGGATGAGCTACGGGCTGACCTACAATGAGCAGTTCTTC